The sequence of this TCR beta chain was determined in a study of T cell repertoires in cytomegalovirus infection. The V end lost 5 bases, the J end lost 3 bases, and 20 bases lay between the germline ends. This CDR3 is 17 amino acids long. Germline-derived CDR1 and CDR2 are MGHDK and SYGVNS. This clonotype was detected a few times. Antigen unknown. Study-wide results and limits: The study identified carriers of CMV plus the relevant HLA from cumulative public TCR beta family frequency.

TCRdb fed the reads into MiXCR, producing one record per CDR3 protein. The table lists under 200,000 distinct CDR3 sequences, 8% to 10% of them singletons. The sequence was obtained from a human donor in good health (CMV status not recorded). Some clones in this sample may be carry-over from other donors' samples. The chain uses TRBV25-1 and TRBJ2-1, with a possible D match to TRBD1 (5 bases). The sequencing input was PBMCs. The CDR3: CASSPISTVTYYNEQFF. The CDR3 DNA follows: TGTGCCAGCAGTCCAATATCGACAGTAACTTACTACAATGAGCAGTTCTTC.